This T cell receptor (beta chain) was documented in a study of shared clonotypes between healthy human individuals. Study observations and caveats: Sorted-subset sequencing, rarefaction showed, was incomplete despite large depth.

Looked up from germline, CDR1 is GTSNPN and CDR2 is SVGIG (reference sequence). Trimming took 2 bases from V and 0 from J, leaving 11 bases between them. This CDR3 has 15 residues. Details on this clone: Its antigen is as yet unknown.

The assay was immunoSEQ multiplex PCR, and TCRdb's table has in-frame clones only and misses some. The data show some 1,900,000 clones, about 95% seen once. Naivety among CD8 cells was defined by CD45RO negativity and positive CCR7 selection, thereby excluding terminally differentiated effector memory CD45RA+ cells. Specimen: naive CD8+ T cells sorted from blood. This rearrangement joins TRBV30 to TRBJ2-1; D not certain. The sequence came from a man between 18 and 29 years old in good health. The CDR3 protein is CAWSPRSGSYNEQFF. Written as DNA, the CDR3 is TGTGCCTGGAGTCCCCGCTCGGGCTCCTACAATGAGCAGTTCTTC.